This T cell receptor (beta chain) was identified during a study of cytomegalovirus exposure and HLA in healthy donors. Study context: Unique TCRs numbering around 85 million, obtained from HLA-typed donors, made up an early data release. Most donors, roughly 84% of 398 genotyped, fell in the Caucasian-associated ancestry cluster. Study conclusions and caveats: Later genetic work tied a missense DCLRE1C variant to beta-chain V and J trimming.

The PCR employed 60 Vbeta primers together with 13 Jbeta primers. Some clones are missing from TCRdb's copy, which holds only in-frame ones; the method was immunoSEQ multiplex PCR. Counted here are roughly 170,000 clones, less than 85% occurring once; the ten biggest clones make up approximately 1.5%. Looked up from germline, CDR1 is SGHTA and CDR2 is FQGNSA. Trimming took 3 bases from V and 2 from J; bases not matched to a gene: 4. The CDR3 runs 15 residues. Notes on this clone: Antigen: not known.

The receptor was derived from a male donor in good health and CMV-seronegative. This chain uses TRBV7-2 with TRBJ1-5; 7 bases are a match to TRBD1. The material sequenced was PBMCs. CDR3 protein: CASSLKGAGNQPQHF. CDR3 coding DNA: TGTGCCAGCAGCTTGAAGGGGGCGGGCAATCAGCCCCAGCATTTT.